A single sample gave rise to the 5 T cell receptor beta chains below, sequenced in a study of metastatic and nonmetastatic thyroid tumors. MiXCR reprocessed the PCR reads for TCRdb. This table holds about 40,000 clones, approximately 10% found once. Prior to thyroid surgery, none of the patients had received any treatment. Sequenced: blood. These receptors were collected from a female donor with papillary thyroid cancer or a benign thyroid nodule (not recorded which). Some clones in this sample may be carry-over from other donors' samples.

Ten or more counts support this clone. This may stem from a read error, because a much larger clone lies one nucleotide away. The sample has other DNA sequences that encode this CDR3 too. Here the CDR3 reads CATSVGTTDTQYF. In DNA, the CDR3 is TGTGCTACCAGTGTCGGGACTACGGATACGCAGTATTTT. V is TRBV24-1 and J is TRBJ2-3; TRBD2 matches at 7 bases. Germline values: CDR1 KGHDR, CDR2 SFDVKD. There are 13 residues in the CDR3.

This clone showed up many times. The J gene is TRBJ2-5, the V gene TRBV5-1; D may correspond to TRBD1 or TRBD2 (6 bases each). This CDR3 spans 14 amino acids. The germline V gene has CDR1 SGHRS and CDR2 YFSETQ. V lost 2 bases to trimming and J lost 5 bases, with 13 bases between them. In DNA, the CDR3 is TGCGCCAGCAGCTTTGGGGGGCACGGCGAGACCCAGTACTTC. Its protein is CASSFGGHGETQYF.

Many counts were recorded for this clone. The chain combines TRBV2 with TRBJ2-2; 9 positions agree with TRBD2. V dropped 7 bases and J dropped 7; count of bases not matched to a gene: 10. CDR1 SNHLY and CDR2 FYNNEI come from the germline V gene. This CDR3 comprises 15 residues. CDR3 amino acids: CASNGASGINGELFF. The CDR3 DNA reads as TGTGCCAGCAATGGCGCTAGCGGGATTAACGGGGAGCTGTTTTTT.

In its sample, this clone was seen many times. V is TRBV7-2 and J is TRBJ2-4; TRBD1 might be the D (6 bases). V was cut by 2 bases and J by 1 base, with 6 bases left in between. The CDR3 extends over 14 amino acids. Germline V CDR1 and CDR2: SGHTA, FQGNSA. Here the CDR3 DNA reads TGTGCCAGCAGCTTACAGGGGGCCAAAAACATTCAGTACTTC. Its protein is CASSLQGAKNIQYF.

Many counts were recorded for this clone. This chain joins TRBV4-2 and TRBJ2-3; 7 bases align to TRBD2. This CDR3 is 19 amino acids long. Trimming removed 1 base from V and 2 bases from J; junction bases left unmatched: 15. Looked up from germline, CDR1 is LGHNA and CDR2 is YNFKEQ. This CDR3 reads CASSQGGGTGVPPTDTQYF. In nucleotides, the CDR3 is TGTGCCAGCAGCCAAGGCGGGGGAACGGGAGTCCCCCCCACAGATACGCAGTATTTT.